This passage covers 20 T cell receptor beta chains from one sample sequenced in a study of PD-1 blockade in classical Hodgkin lymphoma. As to time point: cycle 4 day 1 (C4D1), after 6 weeks of nivolumab. Each patient experienced a relapse that followed autologous stem cell transplantation, and brentuximab vedotin exposure varied. CD4+ T cells were purified from thawed PBMCs by negative selection. Assay: immunoSEQ multiplex PCR; the TCRdb copy retains only in-frame clones and omits some. This table holds around 37,000 clones, roughly 92% found once. The sequenced sample was CD4+ T cells from blood, obtained before the fourth cycle of nivolumab. Receptors originate from a human donor with classical Hodgkin lymphoma.

The chain couples TRBV11-2 to TRBJ1-4, with D perhaps matching TRBD1 (5 bases). The V gene's germline CDR1 is SGHAT and CDR2 FQNNGV. The CDR3 loop spans 11 amino acids. Trimming left V 8 bases short and J 4 bases short, with 5 bases between. The CDR3 region has the DNA TGTGCCAGCGGACATAATGAAAAACTGTTTTTT. Protein sequence: CASGHNEKLFF.

The chain is built from TRBV4-1 and TRBJ2-1; TRBD2 matches at 10 bases. The CDR3 extends over 18 amino acids. With V trimmed by 1 base and J by 5 bases, 11 bases remained unmatched. Germline loops: CDR1 MGHRA, CDR2 YSYEKL. The CDR3 is CASSQGFASGRRNNEQFF. In DNA form, the CDR3 reads TGCGCCAGCAGCCAAGGTTTCGCTAGCGGGAGAAGAAACAATGAGCAGTTCTTC.

V usage is TRBV5-5 and J usage is TRBJ2-3; no reliable D call. Germline CDR1 is SGHKS and CDR2 is YYEKEE (reference sequence). CDR3 length equals 16 residues. Trimming shortened V by 5 bases and J by 0 bases, and 16 bases separated the two germline ends. The CDR3 DNA reads as TGTGCCAGCAGTACCCGAGGTACGGTCAGCACAGATACGCAGTATTTT. Translated: CASSTRGTVSTDTQYF.

The V gene is TRBV6-6, the J gene TRBJ2-7; 9 bases fit TRBD1. V was clipped by 2 bases and J by 5 bases; unmatched bases: 4. The CDR3 is 14 amino acids. Germline V lookup: CDR1 MNHNY, CDR2 SVGAGI (reference sequence). The DNA of the CDR3 is TGTGCCAGCAGTTACGGGACAGGGTTCGACGAGCAGTACTTC. Protein: CASSYGTGFDEQYF.

This chain connects TRBV6-4 to TRBJ2-5; 9 positions match TRBD1. V dropped 6 bases and J dropped 3; count of bases not matched to a gene: 8. The CDR3 is 15 amino acids. Germline V CDR1 and CDR2: MRHNA, SNTAGT. In DNA, the CDR3 is TGTGCCAGCAGCTCGACAGGGGGGAGGGAAGAGACCCAGTACTTC. Its protein is CASSSTGGREETQYF.

This clone appeared a single time. The chain combines TRBV19 with TRBJ2-4; TRBD2 matches 8 bases. V shed 7 bases and J 3 bases; nucleotides not matched to a gene: 8. The CDR3 sequence is 15 residues long. Looked up from germline, CDR1 is LNHDA and CDR2 is SQIVND (reference sequence). The CDR3 sequence: CASTPGGEGKNIQYF. DNA of the CDR3: TGTGCCAGTACCCCGGGAGGGGAAGGCAAAAACATTCAGTACTTC.

The chain couples TRBV18 to TRBJ2-2; TRBD1 or TRBD2 may be the D gene (5 bases each). V lost 6 bases to trimming and J lost 0 bases, with 14 bases between them. Germline CDR1 KGHSH, CDR2 LQKENI. The CDR3 contains 16 residues. For the CDR3, the DNA is TGTGCCAGCTCCCCTCCGGGACGGACGAACACCGGGGAGCTGTTTTTT. Protein sequence: CASSPPGRTNTGELFF.

The chain couples TRBV18 to TRBJ1-5, with no clear D. CDR1 and CDR2 from the germline V gene are KGHSH and LQKENI. The CDR3 loop spans 13 amino acids. Trimming took off 4 bases at V and 3 bases at J, with 7 bases between the two ends. This CDR3 is CASSRSFNQPQHF. As DNA, the CDR3 is TGTGCCAGCTCACGATCGTTCAATCAGCCCCAGCATTTT.

This chain uses TRBV9 with TRBJ2-1; 9 bases align to TRBD2. This CDR3 contains 16 residues. Looked up from germline, CDR1 is SGDLS and CDR2 is YYNGEE. The ends lost 4 bases at V and 7 bases at J; junction bases unmatched: 12. The CDR3 region is CASSPTGLAPRNEQFF. The DNA for the CDR3 is TGTGCCAGCAGCCCTACGGGACTAGCCCCACGGAATGAGCAGTTCTTC.

The chain couples TRBV28 to TRBJ2-3; TRBD1 matches at 9 bases. This CDR3 has 14 residues. The ends lost 5 bases at V and 6 bases at J; junction bases unmatched: 6. Looked up from germline, CDR1 is MDHEN and CDR2 is SYDVKM. CDR3 DNA: TGTGCCAGCAGTCTTGACAGGGGGGGGGATACGCAGTATTTT. Encoded protein: CASSLDRGGDTQYF.

This chain uses TRBV6-1 with TRBJ2-5; D remains unclear. The CDR3 totals 14 residues. V was pared by 4 bases and J by 2 bases, with 11 bases between. CDR1 is MNHNS, CDR2 SASEGT, per germline. In DNA form, the CDR3 reads TGTGCCAGCAGTGGAACGGCTGGTCAAGAGACCCAGTACTTC. It translates to CASSGTAGQETQYF.

The chain uses TRBV30 and TRBJ2-1, with D tentatively TRBD2 (6 bases). The V and J ends lost 2 bases and 9 bases respectively, with 11 bases between them. The CDR3 consists of 12 residues. Germline loops: CDR1 GTSNPN, CDR2 SVGIG (reference sequence). In DNA form, the CDR3 reads TGTGCCTGGAGTCCCGGGGGTGGTGAGCAGTTCTTC. Encoded protein: CAWSPGGGEQFF. The full variable domain, with the rest looked up from reference TRBV30 and TRBJ2-1, is SQTIHQWPATLVQPVGSPLSLECTVEGTSNPNLYWYRQAAGRGLQLLFYSVGIGQISSEVPQNLSASRPQDRQFILSSKKLLLSDSGFYLCAWSPGGGEQFFGPGTRLTVL.

This chain uses TRBV6-5 with TRBJ2-7, with TRBD2 identical over 8 bases. This CDR3 has 12 residues. Trimming at V came to 8 bases and at J to 6 bases, leaving 6 bases not matched to a gene. Germline V gives CDR1 MNHEY, CDR2 SVGAGI. CDR3 sequence reads: CASAGTRREQYF. CDR3 nucleotide sequence: TGTGCCAGCGCCGGGACTAGACGCGAGCAGTACTTC.

The V call is TRBV30, the J call TRBJ2-7; TRBD2 is a possible D gene (6 bases). The V end lost 7 bases, the J end lost 0 bases, and 13 bases lay between the germline ends. The CDR3 runs 13 residues. Per germline, CDR1 GTSNPN and CDR2 SVGIG (reference sequence). The CDR3 DNA reads TGTGCCTCCCGGGGGTTAAGCTCCTACGAGCAGTACTTC. It is translated as CASRGLSSYEQYF.

A single count supports this clone. The gene calls are TRBV7-9 and TRBJ1-1; possibly TRBD1 for D (5 bases). CDR1 is SEHNR and CDR2 is FQNEAQ in the germline V gene (reference sequence). The V end was cut by 0 bases, the J end by 1 base, with 12 bases between. CDR3 length: 16 residues. The CDR3 DNA follows: TGTGCCAGCAGCTTAGCGGGGGGTAAATGGAACACTGAAGCTTTCTTT. Translating it yields CASSLAGGKWNTEAFF.

The genes are TRBV7-9 and TRBJ1-1; D ambiguous. V dropped 4 bases and J dropped 3 bases, with 15 bases sitting between them. CDR1 and CDR2 from the germline V gene are SEHNR and FQNEAQ (reference sequence). This CDR3 has 15 residues. CDR3 sequence (DNA): TGTGCCAGCAGCTCCTACAGAACCGGATACACTGAAGCTTTCTTT. The encoded protein is CASSSYRTGYTEAFF.

V gene TRBV10-3 combines with J gene TRBJ2-7; the match to TRBD1 covers 7 bases. The CDR3 is 15 amino acids. Germline CDR1 ENHRY, CDR2 SYGVKD. V was pared by 3 bases and J by 0 bases, with 5 bases of the junction left unmatched. CDR3 nucleotide sequence: TGTGCCATCAGTGATGTGACAGGGCCCTCCTACGAGCAGTACTTC. Amino acid sequence: CAISDVTGPSYEQYF.

This sequence joins TRBV6-1 and TRBJ2-7, with a weak D call TRBD1 (6 bases). Deletions cut 8 bases from V and 6 bases from J, with 20 bases between. CDR3 length equals 14 residues. The germline CDR1 and CDR2 sequences are MNHNS and SASEGT. CDR3 amino acids: CASLPGHTPSEQYF. The CDR3 region has the DNA TGTGCCAGCCTCCCGGGACACACCCCGAGCGAGCAGTACTTC.

The genes are TRBV5-1 and TRBJ2-6, with 8 bases that match TRBD2. CDR3 length: 16 residues. The trim removed 6 bases at V and 0 bases at J, leaving 5 bases unmatched. The V gene's germline CDR1 is SGHRS and CDR2 YFSETQ. The CDR3 region is CASNPGGSSGANVLTF. CDR3 nucleotides: TGCGCCAGCAACCCGGGGGGGAGCTCTGGGGCCAACGTCCTGACTTTC.

V and J are TRBV9 and TRBJ2-2, with D unresolved. This CDR3 spans 14 amino acids. Germline V CDR1 and CDR2: SGDLS, YYNGEE. The V and J ends lost 0 bases and 0 bases respectively, with 3 bases between them. The CDR3 reads CASSVATNTGELFF. As DNA, the CDR3 is TGTGCCAGCAGCGTAGCAACGAACACCGGGGAGCTGTTTTTT.